This entry features one T cell receptor (beta chain) sequence. Its target is unknown. These data come from a study of molecular identifiers for immune sequencing clone quantification. CD8+CD4-CCR7+CD45RA+ cells were sorted as naive CD8 T cells. Study-wide points: Clones exceeding 20 RNA copies carried over 97% of effector molecules but under 1% of naive-cell molecules.

Methods described previously, with TCR primers listed, were used for bulk TCR libraries. Each CDR3 protein is one row after TCRdb ran MiXCR on the PCR reads. This sample yields 400,000 to 600,000 distinct CDR3 sequences, of which about a fifth are seen a single time; about 0.84% belongs to the top ten. J gave up 2 bases and V 0 bases, and 8 bases lay outside the gene matches. The length of the CDR3 is 17 residues. CDR1 is SGHTA and CDR2 is FQGNSA in the germline V gene. The clonotype originates from a human donor in good health. Some libraries in this study had Jurkat cell RNA spiked in. J is TRBJ2-3 and V is TRBV7-2; 7 positions agree with TRBD2. The sample was naive CD8+ T cells from blood, with Jurkat cell RNA spiked in. Subset reported: FACS-sorted CD8+CD4-CCR7+CD45RA+ naive T cells. The CDR3 region has the DNA TGTGCCAGCAGCTTAGCGCCAGCGGGGTTCGTCACAGATACGCAGTATTTT. Encoded protein: CASSLAPAGFVTDTQYF.